This T cell receptor (beta chain) was sequenced in a study of blood T cell repertoires in COVID-19. Authors' methods: Amplification of reference gene primers was used by the study to estimate nucleated cell counts. Data came from immunoSEQ multiplex PCR; TCRdb stores just in-frame clones and leaves some out. V and J calls and clone size come straight from that table; D and trimming were deduced from the DNA. Of 200,000 to 250,000 clones in the sample, about 85% are singletons; the top ten hold approximately 11%. V dropped 7 bases and J dropped 7; count of bases not matched to a gene: 14. The CDR3 runs 16 residues. The germline gives CDR1 MDHEN, CDR2 SYDVKM.

The receptor was isolated from a man in his thirties or forties who had recovered from COVID-19. J is TRBJ2-7 and V is TRBV28, with 12 bases matching TRBD2. The specimen was PBMCs or T cells enriched from blood (not recorded which). CDR3 DNA: TGTGCCAGCACCCGTTATTCTAGCGGGAGGGCGGGGGAGCAGTACTTC. Translated, it gives CASTRYSSGRAGEQYF. The full variable domain, with the rest looked up from reference TRBV28 and TRBJ2-7, is DVKVTQSSRYLVKRTGEKVFLECVQDMDHENMFWYRQDPGLGLRLIYFSYDVKMKEKGDIPEGYSVSREKKERFSLILESASTNQTSMYLCASTRYSSGRAGEQYFGPGTRLTVT.